Following are 3 T cell receptor beta chains from one sample sequenced in a study of CD8 T cells in ankylosing spondylitis. TCRdb passed the 5' RACE reads through MiXCR, listing each CDR3 protein once. This table has fewer than 50,000 distinct CDR3 sequences, approximately 9.9% appearing once. The specimen was blood, either unsorted or a sorted T cell fraction (not recorded which). These receptors all come from a male donor with ankylosing spondylitis or in good health (not recorded which).

Regarding this clonotype: A junction boundary mismatches the germline segment, possibly from a read error. The chain recombines TRBV5-1 with TRBJ1-2, with D maybe TRBD1 (6 bases). This CDR3 comprises 14 residues. Per the germline V gene, CDR1 is SGHRS and CDR2 is YFSETQ. The CDR3 loop reads CTSSLGTNRRGYTF. For the CDR3, the DNA is TGCACCAGCAGCTTGGGGACAAATCGACGTGGCTACACCTTC. Supplemented by reference TRBV5-1 and TRBJ1-2, the full variable domain reads KAGVTQTPRYLIKTRGQQVTLSCSPISGHRSVSWYQQTPGQGLQFLFEYFSETQRNKGNFPGRFSGRQFSNSRSEMNVSTLELGDSALYLCTSSLGTNRRGYTFGSGTRLTVV.

This clonotype was observed many times. The J gene is TRBJ2-3, the V gene TRBV5-1; 7 bases agree with TRBD2. J lost 5 bases, V lost 0 bases, and 9 bases had no gene match. The germline CDR1 and CDR2 sequences are SGHRS and YFSETQ. The length of the CDR3 is 16 residues. The CDR3 region has the DNA TGCGCCAGCAGCTTGGATCCGTCGGGGGGTGGAGATACGCAGTATTTT. Translated, it gives CASSLDPSGGGDTQYF.

This clonotype was detected ten times or more. The chain employs TRBV6-5 and TRBJ1-4; D is undetermined. This CDR3 contains 15 residues. Trimming removed 0 bases at V and 7 bases at J, with 12 bases between. CDR1 MNHEY and CDR2 SVGAGI come from the germline V gene. The chain's CDR3 is CASSYSIRRTEKLFF. CDR3 DNA: TGTGCCAGCAGTTACTCGATACGGAGGACTGAAAAACTGTTTTTT.